This TCR beta chain was sequenced in a study of patients and donors after allogeneic stem cell transplantation. Each CDR3 protein is one row after TCRdb ran MiXCR on the RT-PCR reads. The sample carries about 90,000 distinct CDR3 sequences, approximately 49% recorded once. In germline, CDR1 is SGDLS, CDR2 YYNGEE. The CDR3 has 15 amino acids. Trimming cost V 1 base and J 10 bases, with 15 bases left between them. Sequenced input: blood, either unsorted or a sorted T cell fraction (not recorded which). The V gene is TRBV9, the J gene TRBJ1-6; D remains unclear. The clonotype originates from a human donor who was either an allogeneic HSCT recipient or a stem cell or donor lymphocyte infusion donor (not recorded which). It is not recorded whose cells these are; they may come from a transplant donor. CDR3 amino acids: CASSVKQPPYSPLHF. The CDR3 region has the DNA TGTGCCAGCAGCGTAAAACAGCCACCTTACTCACCCCTCCACTTT. The whole variable domain, filled in from reference TRBV9 and TRBJ1-6, reads DSGVTQTPKHLITATGQRVTLRCSPRSGDLSVYWYQQSLDQGLQFLIQYYNGEERAKGNILERFSAQQFPDLHSELNLSSLELGDSALYFCASSVKQPPYSPLHFGNGTRLTVT.